The sequence of this T cell receptor (beta chain) was determined in a study of cytomegalovirus exposure and HLA in healthy donors. Study-level background: Earlier findings included some 120 million unique TCR beta sequences obtained from roughly 200 million T cells.

Primers for the PCR totalled 60 Vbeta and 13 Jbeta. TCRdb's table, derived via immunoSEQ multiplex PCR, lists solely in-frame clones and lacks some. The table records about 110,000 clones, about 81% of them present only once. The donors gave bone marrow, and they were healthy. Germline V CDR1 and CDR2: SGHKS, YYEKEE (reference sequence). Unmatched junction bases numbered 12, after V lost 4 bases and J lost 9 bases. CDR3 length: 14 amino acids. A single count supports this clone. Sequencing was performed on PBMCs. This chain uses TRBV5-5 with TRBJ2-7; 8 bases are shared with TRBD1. This TCR was sampled from a man aged 30 to 39 in good health and CMV-seronegative. CDR3 DNA sequence: TGTGCCAGCAGCGCCACCGGACAGGGAATATTGCAGTACTTC. Encoded protein: CASSATGQGILQYF.